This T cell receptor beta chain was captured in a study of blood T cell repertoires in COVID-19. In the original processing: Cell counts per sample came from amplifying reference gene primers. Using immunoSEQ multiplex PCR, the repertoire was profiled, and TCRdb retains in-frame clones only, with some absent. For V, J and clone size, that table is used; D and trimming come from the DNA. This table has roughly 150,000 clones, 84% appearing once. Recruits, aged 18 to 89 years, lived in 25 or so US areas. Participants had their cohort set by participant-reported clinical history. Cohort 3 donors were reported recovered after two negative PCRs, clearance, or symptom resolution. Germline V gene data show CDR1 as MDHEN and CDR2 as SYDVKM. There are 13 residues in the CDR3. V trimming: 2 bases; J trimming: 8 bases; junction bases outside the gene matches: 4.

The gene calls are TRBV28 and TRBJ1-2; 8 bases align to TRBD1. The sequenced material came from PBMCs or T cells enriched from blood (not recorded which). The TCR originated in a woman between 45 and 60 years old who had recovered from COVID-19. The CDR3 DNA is TGTGCCAGCAGTTTAGGGACAGGTCTAGGCTACACCTTC. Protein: CASSLGTGLGYTF.